The 26 T cell receptor beta chains below all came from one sample that was sequenced in a study of shared clonotypes between healthy human individuals. Profiled with immunoSEQ multiplex PCR; TCRdb holds only in-frame clones, not every one. The table includes over 850,000 clones, around 78% detected once. Sequencing input: memory CD4+ T cells from PBMCs. The subset: CD45RA-negative fraction. The receptors come from a man between 18 and 29 years old in good health. Some clones in this sample may be carry-over from other donors' samples.

The CDR3, as DNA: TGTGCCACGGAGACTAGCGGCCTCACAGATACGCAGTATTTT. It translates to CATETSGLTDTQYF. The V and J genes are TRBV10-3 and TRBJ2-3; 9 nucleotides align to TRBD2. The V gene end was trimmed by 10 bases and the J gene end by 2 bases; junction bases not matched to a gene: 7. The CDR3 is 14 amino acids. Germline CDR1 ENHRY, CDR2 SYGVKD.

V usage is TRBV7-2 and J usage is TRBJ1-1, with D perhaps matching TRBD1 (6 bases). Germline V gives CDR1 SGHTA, CDR2 FQGNSA. The V end was cut by 5 bases, the J end by 6 bases, with 10 bases between. The CDR3 length is 12 residues. The CDR3 DNA follows: TGTGCCAGCAGCCCGGAGGGGGCTGAAGCTTTCTTT. Translated, it gives CASSPEGAEAFF. Full variable domain (outside the CDR3, taken from reference TRBV7-2 and TRBJ1-1): GAGVSQSPSNKVTEKGKDVELRCDPISGHTALYWYRQSLGQGLEFLIYFQGNSAPDKSGLPSDRFSAERTGGSVSTLTIQRTQQEDSAVYLCASSPEGAEAFFGQGTRLTVV.

The chain uses TRBV5-1 and TRBJ2-1; 9 bases match TRBD2. Germline CDR1 and CDR2: SGHRS and YFSETQ. CDR3 length: 14 amino acids. J lost 7 bases, V lost 4 bases, and 6 bases had no gene match. CDR3 region: CASSLIAGDNEQFF. The CDR3 nucleotides read TGCGCCAGCAGCCTCATAGCGGGAGATAATGAGCAGTTCTTC.

This clone was seen only a few times. The chain joins TRBV7-3 to TRBJ2-3; 7 nucleotides line up with TRBD2. The ends lost 3 bases at V and 1 base at J; junction bases unmatched: 4. This CDR3 has 15 residues. In germline, CDR1 is SGHTA, CDR2 FQGTGA. This CDR3 is CASSLQAGRTDTQYF. In DNA form, the CDR3 reads TGTGCCAGCAGCTTGCAAGCGGGACGCACAGATACGCAGTATTTT. Full variable domain (outside the CDR3, taken from reference TRBV7-3 and TRBJ2-3): GAGVSQTPSNKVTEKGKYVELRCDPISGHTALYWYRQSLGQGPEFLIYFQGTGAADDSGLPNDRFFAVRPEGSVSTLKIQRTERGDSAVYLCASSLQAGRTDTQYFGPGTRLTVL.

CDR3 in amino acids: CAISAQYRVSNEQFF. The CDR3 nucleotides read TGTGCCATCAGTGCCCAATACAGGGTTAGCAATGAGCAGTTCTTC. The gene calls are TRBV10-3 and TRBJ2-1, with D perhaps matching TRBD1 (6 bases). Germline CDR1 reads ENHRY; CDR2 reads SYGVKD. CDR3 size: 15 residues. V lost 4 bases and J 6 bases, leaving 16 bases between the germline ends.

This chain joins TRBV29-1 and TRBJ2-7, with 8 bases aligning to TRBD2. This CDR3 has 17 residues. From germline, CDR1 is SQVTM and CDR2 ANQGSEA. With V trimmed by 7 bases and J by 0 bases, 17 bases remained unmatched. CDR3 amino acids: CSAWGRYGAGGSYEQYF. Here the CDR3 DNA reads TGCAGCGCATGGGGCCGGTATGGCGCGGGAGGCTCCTACGAGCAGTACTTC.

The V call is TRBV28, the J call TRBJ2-3; D is ambiguous. V was trimmed by 7 bases and J by 0 bases, leaving 14 bases between them. CDR1 and CDR2 from the germline V gene are MDHEN and SYDVKM. The CDR3 covers 15 residues. The CDR3 loop is CASIDRSRSTDTQYF. CDR3 nucleotides: TGTGCCAGCATTGACCGCAGTCGGAGCACAGATACGCAGTATTTT.

This clone was detected only a few times. The chain's CDR3 is CASTPTGYGTGELFF. The CDR3 DNA follows: TGTGCCAGCACCCCTACAGGGTATGGCACCGGGGAGCTGTTTTTT. V usage is TRBV6-6 and J usage is TRBJ2-2; tentative D call: TRBD1 (6 bases). The germline gives CDR1 MNHNY, CDR2 SVGAGI (reference sequence). Deletions cut 7 bases from V and 4 bases from J, with 16 bases between. The CDR3 sequence is 15 residues long.

This chain links TRBV19 with TRBJ1-5; no definite D call. The CDR3 has 16 residues. The V gene lost 4 bases and the J gene lost 2 bases, with 15 bases spanning the gap. Germline CDR1 reads LNHDA; CDR2 reads SQIVND (reference sequence). CDR3 loop: CASSNLIGSGNQPQHF. CDR3 DNA: TGTGCCAGTAGTAACCTCATCGGGTCTGGCAATCAGCCCCAGCATTTT.

This chain joins TRBV6-1 and TRBJ1-5; a possible D gene is TRBD1 (5 bases). In germline, CDR1 is MNHNS, CDR2 SASEGT. The CDR3 length is 15 residues. The ends were cut back, 7 bases at V and 0 bases at J, with 13 bases in the middle. The CDR3 here is CASTGRAYSNQPQHF. In DNA, the CDR3 is TGTGCCAGCACCGGCAGGGCGTATAGCAATCAGCCCCAGCATTTT.

Many counts were recorded for this clone. This rearrangement joins TRBV4-1 to TRBJ2-1; TRBD2 agrees at 11 bases. The germline V gene encodes CDR1 MGHRA and CDR2 YSYEKL. J lost 9 bases, V lost 4 bases, and 8 bases had no gene match. The CDR3 is made up of 15 amino acids. The CDR3 nucleotides read TGCGCCAGCAGCCCCTTTAGCGGGAGGGCCAGTGAGCAGTTCTTC. It encodes CASSPFSGRASEQFF.

The CDR3 here is CSAETGTEAFF. The CDR3 DNA is TGCAGTGCTGAAACAGGGACTGAAGCTTTCTTT. The V gene is TRBV20-1, the J gene TRBJ1-1, with a weak D call TRBD1 (6 bases). CDR3 size: 11 residues. Trimming stripped 5 bases from V and 5 bases from J, with 9 bases between. Germline loops: CDR1 DFQATT, CDR2 SNEGSKA (reference sequence).

This chain links TRBV11-2 with TRBJ2-3; 7 bases fit TRBD1. The CDR3 is made up of 15 amino acids. Per the germline V gene, CDR1 is SGHAT and CDR2 is FQNNGV. Trimming took 5 bases from V and 5 from J; bases not matched to a gene: 10. The CDR3 here is CASSTIDRAVDTQYF. In DNA, the CDR3 is TGTGCCAGCAGCACTATAGACAGGGCGGTAGATACGCAGTATTTT. Combining the CDR3 with reference TRBV11-2 and TRBJ2-3 gives the whole variable domain EAGVAQSPRYKIIEKRQSVAFWCNPISGHATLYWYQQILGQGPKLLIQFQNNGVVDDSQLPKDRFSAERLKGVDSTLKIQPAKLEDSAVYLCASSTIDRAVDTQYFGPGTRLTVL.

This rearrangement joins TRBV11-2 to TRBJ1-2; D call uncertain. There are 12 residues in the CDR3. Germline lookup yields CDR1 SGHAT and CDR2 FQNNGV. Trimming took 5 bases from V and 2 from J, leaving 6 bases between them. CDR3 coding DNA: TGTGCCAGCAGCCAGCCCAACTATGGCTACACCTTC. This encodes CASSQPNYGYTF.

This chain joins TRBV6-5 and TRBJ2-3; TRBD2 is a possible D gene (6 bases). From germline, CDR1 is MNHEY and CDR2 SVGAGI. V was clipped by 5 bases and J by 5 bases, with 14 bases between them. This CDR3 region has 14 residues. CDR3 amino acids: CASSDAGSGDTQYF. CDR3 DNA sequence: TGTGCCAGCAGTGACGCGGGATCTGGAGATACGCAGTATTTT.

V usage is TRBV5-1 and J usage is TRBJ2-3; 7 bases align to TRBD2. Germline CDR1 and CDR2: SGHRS and YFSETQ. This CDR3 comprises 15 residues. V lost 4 bases and J lost 2; bases outside the gene matches: 7. CDR3 in amino acids: CASSPLGGNTDTQYF. The CDR3 DNA reads as TGCGCCAGCAGCCCCCTCGGGGGGAACACAGATACGCAGTATTTT. Combining the CDR3 with reference TRBV5-1 and TRBJ2-3 gives the whole variable domain KAGVTQTPRYLIKTRGQQVTLSCSPISGHRSVSWYQQTPGQGLQFLFEYFSETQRNKGNFPGRFSGRQFSNSRSEMNVSTLELGDSALYLCASSPLGGNTDTQYFGPGTRLTVL.

V gene TRBV28 combines with J gene TRBJ1-5, with D perhaps TRBD1 (5 bases). Germline V gene lookup returns CDR1 MDHEN and CDR2 SYDVKM. This CDR3 region has 14 residues. Between the trimmed V and J ends, which lost 6 bases and 5 bases, there was a span of 14 bases. This CDR3 is CASRVLGGDQPQHF. Here the CDR3 DNA reads TGTGCCAGCAGGGTCTTGGGGGGGGATCAGCCCCAGCATTTT.

This chain uses TRBV11-3 with TRBJ2-3; 13 bases are a match to TRBD2. The length of the CDR3 is 17 residues. The trim removed 3 bases at V and 6 bases at J, leaving 9 bases unmatched. Germline CDR1 is SGHNT and CDR2 is YENEEA. This chain's CDR3 is CASSFGLAGVEGDTQYF. CDR3 DNA: TGTGCCAGCAGCTTCGGACTAGCGGGAGTCGAGGGGGATACGCAGTATTTT.

This clone was recorded a few times. This chain links TRBV28 with TRBJ1-4; the match to TRBD1 covers 10 bases. Germline assignment: CDR1 MDHEN and CDR2 SYDVKM. Trimming removed 7 bases from V and 6 bases from J; junction bases left unmatched: 8. This CDR3 region has 15 residues. Here the CDR3 DNA reads TGTGCCAGCACCACCCCCGGACAGGGGGATGAAAAACTGTTTTTT. Translating it yields CASTTPGQGDEKLFF.

The V gene is TRBV6-6, the J gene TRBJ2-1; D possibly corresponds to TRBD2 (5 bases). V shed 7 bases and J shed 1 base, with 8 bases lying between them. CDR1 and CDR2 (germline): MNHNY, SVGAGI (reference sequence). The CDR3 loop spans 13 amino acids. CDR3 in amino acids: CASMSGSYNEQFF. The CDR3 DNA reads TGTGCCAGCATGAGCGGATCCTACAATGAGCAGTTCTTC.

The chain combines TRBV9 with TRBJ2-4; D is undetermined. Between the trimmed V and J ends, which lost 4 bases and 5 bases, there was a span of 10 bases. CDR3 length: 13 amino acids. Germline lookup yields CDR1 SGDLS and CDR2 YYNGEE. In DNA, the CDR3 is TGTGCCAGCAGCCGTCCGGAGCAAAACATTCAGTACTTC. It specifies CASSRPEQNIQYF. The whole variable domain, remainder taken from reference TRBV9 and TRBJ2-4, is DSGVTQTPKHLITATGQRVTLRCSPRSGDLSVYWYQQSLDQGLQFLIQYYNGEERAKGNILERFSAQQFPDLHSELNLSSLELGDSALYFCASSRPEQNIQYFGAGTRLSVL.

The chain combines TRBV6-4 with TRBJ2-3; TRBD2 matches 12 bases. Losses at the gene ends were 0 bases for V and 2 bases for J; bases not matched to a gene: 15. CDR3 length: 21 amino acids. Looked up from germline, CDR1 is MRHNA and CDR2 is SNTAGT. The CDR3 DNA reads TGTGCCAGCAGTGACTCGGGGCGACAGCCTTGGACTAGCGGGAACACAGATACGCAGTATTTT. It codes for CASSDSGRQPWTSGNTDTQYF.

This chain uses TRBV2 with TRBJ1-3, with 8 positions matching TRBD1. Trimming at V came to 5 bases and at J to 0 bases, leaving 3 bases not matched to a gene. Germline loops: CDR1 SNHLY, CDR2 FYNNEI. The length of the CDR3 is 15 residues. CDR3 protein: CASSRDRPSGNTIYF. CDR3 DNA sequence: TGTGCCAGCAGTAGGGACAGGCCCTCTGGAAACACCATATATTTT.

J is TRBJ1-2 and V is TRBV9, with TRBD1 matching over 7 bases. The CDR3 is 14 amino acids. CDR1 and CDR2 from the germline V gene are SGDLS and YYNGEE. The junction had 6 bases not matched to a gene; V was cut back by 3 bases and J by 4 bases. Here the CDR3 DNA reads TGTGCCAGCAGCGCCCGGACAGGAGTCTATGGCTACACCTTC. Protein: CASSARTGVYGYTF.

This clone occurred once. In the same sample, other DNA sequences code for this CDR3. V is TRBV20-1 and J is TRBJ2-1; D gene uncertain. Germline V lookup: CDR1 DFQATT, CDR2 SNEGSKA (reference sequence). CDR3 length: 10 residues. V was pared by 6 bases and J by 4 bases, with 4 bases between. CDR3 protein: CSAVYNEQFF. The CDR3 DNA follows: TGCAGTGCCGTTTACAATGAGCAGTTCTTC.

The chain combines TRBV5-4 with TRBJ1-1; D call uncertain. Deletions cut 4 bases from V and 1 base from J, with 14 bases between. Germline CDR1 and CDR2: SGHNT and YYREEE (reference sequence). The CDR3 consists of 15 residues. The CDR3 DNA reads TGTGCCAGCAGCCCCGATTTACTGGGGAACACTGAAGCTTTCTTT. It translates to CASSPDLLGNTEAFF.